Each of the 30 T cell receptor beta chains below was sequenced from the same sample in a study of a mutant IDH1 vaccine in newly diagnosed glioma. Assay used: immunoSEQ multiplex PCR; TCRdb lists only in-frame clones, some missing. The sample shows over 30,000 clones, about three quarters of them seen only once. Time point here: baseline, week 1 (first vaccination visit). Regarding treatment: pre-vaccination baseline after standard-of-care therapy. Sequencing used peripheral blood mononuclear cells (PBMCs), obtained from a glioma patient treated with radiotherapy, temozolomide or both. These receptor sequences come from a man over 45 with glioma. Some clones in this sample may be carry-over from other donors' samples.

This clone was recorded a few times. The chain has TRBV30 and TRBJ1-1, with TRBD1 matching 8 bases. This CDR3 spans 13 amino acids. Germline V gives CDR1 GTSNPN, CDR2 SVGIG (reference sequence). Germline trimming cut 4 bases from V and 4 bases from J; bases unmatched to any gene: 5. CDR3 amino acids: CAWTRDRRTEAFF. CDR3 nucleotide sequence: TGTGCCTGGACTCGGGACAGGCGCACTGAAGCTTTCTTT.

The chain uses TRBV14 and TRBJ2-7; 11 bases match TRBD1. The CDR3 totals 16 residues. V was clipped by 2 bases and J by 5 bases; unmatched bases: 8. Germline V gives CDR1 SGHDN, CDR2 FVKESK. CDR3 sequence reads: CASSQRPGQGGNEQYF. The CDR3, as DNA: TGTGCCAGCAGCCAAAGGCCGGGACAGGGGGGAAACGAGCAGTACTTC.

This clone was picked up a small number of times. This chain connects TRBV19 to TRBJ1-5; no definite D call. V lost 5 bases and J 6 bases, leaving 11 bases between the germline ends. The CDR3 runs 13 residues. The germline gives CDR1 LNHDA, CDR2 SQIVND (reference sequence). The CDR3 reads CASSEPWVQPQHF. The CDR3 DNA is TGTGCCAGTAGTGAGCCCTGGGTTCAGCCCCAGCATTTT.

This clone was recorded a few times. The CDR3 DNA reads TGTGCCAGCATCAACAGGGAAAATGAAGCTTTCTTT. Translating it yields CASINRENEAFF. The V call is TRBV6-6, the J call TRBJ1-1; perhaps TRBD1 as D (6 bases). With 7 bases removed from V and 7 bases from J, the gap between germline ends came to 13 bases. This CDR3 is built from 12 residues. Germline lookup yields CDR1 MNHNY and CDR2 SVGAGI (reference sequence).

The chain recombines TRBV5-1 with TRBJ2-3; 7 bases map to TRBD1. J lost 4 bases, V lost 2 bases, and 7 bases had no gene match. This CDR3 is built from 15 residues. Germline CDR1 reads SGHRS; CDR2 reads YFSETQ. CDR3 sequence reads: CASSFGQGVADTQYF. DNA of the CDR3: TGCGCCAGCAGCTTTGGGCAGGGGGTCGCAGATACGCAGTATTTT.

This chain connects TRBV5-1 to TRBJ1-4; no definite D call. Germline V gene sequence: CDR1 SGHRS, CDR2 YFSETQ. With 3 bases removed from V and 3 bases from J, the gap between germline ends came to 12 bases. The CDR3 extends over 15 amino acids. The DNA of the CDR3 is TGCGCCAGCAGCTCTATCCCGGGTCCTAATGAAAAACTGTTTTTT. Protein: CASSSIPGPNEKLFF.

The genes are TRBV5-4 and TRBJ2-7; the D is unclear. The V gene's germline CDR1 is SGHNT and CDR2 YYREEE (reference sequence). V lost 0 bases to trimming and J lost 6 bases, with 4 bases between them. There are 11 residues in the CDR3. The CDR3 spells CASSLDAEQYF. CDR3 coding DNA: TGTGCCAGCAGCTTGGACGCCGAGCAGTACTTC.

This chain links TRBV27 with TRBJ1-5; 9 nucleotides align to TRBD1. The V segment lost 0 bases and the J segment 10 bases; nucleotides outside the gene matches: 7. The CDR3 contains 15 residues. Germline assignment: CDR1 MNHEY and CDR2 SMNVEV (reference sequence). Here the CDR3 reads CASSLSVGQGLPQHF. DNA for the CDR3: TGTGCCAGCAGTTTATCGGTGGGACAGGGCCTTCCCCAGCATTTT.

This clone was seen a single time. The chain carries TRBV4-3 and TRBJ2-2, with 7 bases that match TRBD2. Germline CDR1 reads LGHNA; CDR2 reads YSLEER. The CDR3 runs to 14 residues. V shed 6 bases, J shed 0 bases, and the junction held 1 base outside the gene matches. The CDR3 spells CASRGGTNTGELFF. The DNA of the CDR3 is TGCGCCAGCAGGGGGGGGACGAACACCGGGGAGCTGTTTTTT.

The V gene is TRBV7-8, the J gene TRBJ1-1; D unclear. The V end lost 4 bases, the J end lost 4 bases, and 7 bases lay between the germline ends. This CDR3 is 12 amino acids long. Germline-derived CDR1 and CDR2 are SGHVS and FQNEAQ. CDR3 DNA: TGTGCCAGCAGCTCCGTGGGCACTGAAGCTTTCTTT. Its translation: CASSSVGTEAFF.

The sample holds a few counts of this clone. The chain links TRBV5-1 to TRBJ2-3, with D perhaps being TRBD1 or TRBD2 (5 bases each). V lost 0 bases, J lost 2 bases, and 10 bases lay in between. The CDR3 totals 15 residues. Germline-derived CDR1 and CDR2 are SGHRS and YFSETQ. CDR3 DNA sequence: TGCGCCAGCAGCTTGGATGGGACCTACACAGATACGCAGTATTTT. Its protein product is CASSLDGTYTDTQYF.

The chain joins TRBV28 to TRBJ1-5, with D perhaps TRBD1 (5 bases). Per germline, CDR1 MDHEN and CDR2 SYDVKM. This CDR3 is built from 14 residues. V shed 5 bases and J shed 2 bases, with 10 bases lying between them. The CDR3 sequence is CASSPQARNQPQHF. The CDR3 DNA follows: TGTGCCAGCAGTCCACAGGCGCGCAATCAGCCCCAGCATTTT.

V usage is TRBV6-6 and J usage is TRBJ2-7; D unclear. Trimming stripped 2 bases from V and 2 bases from J, with 10 bases between. The CDR3 extends over 14 amino acids. Germline assignment: CDR1 MNHNY and CDR2 SVGAGI (reference sequence). The CDR3 here is CASSYQAATYEQYF. DNA of the CDR3: TGTGCCAGCAGTTACCAGGCAGCGACCTACGAGCAGTACTTC.

The chain joins TRBV19 to TRBJ1-5; 8 positions agree with TRBD1. CDR1 is LNHDA, CDR2 SQIVND, per germline (reference sequence). The CDR3 spans 15 residues. J gave up 9 bases and V 8 bases, and 15 bases lay outside the gene matches. This CDR3 reads CASASDRAEVRPQHF. The CDR3 DNA reads TGTGCCAGTGCCTCGGACAGGGCTGAAGTGCGGCCCCAGCATTTT.

The chain joins TRBV5-6 to TRBJ2-7; D unclear. CDR1 and CDR2 (germline): SGHDT, YYEEEE. The CDR3 length is 14 residues. V lost 1 base and J 4 bases, leaving 12 bases between the germline ends. In nucleotides, the CDR3 is TGTGCCAGCAGCTTGAGACTTAATTTATACGAGCAGTACTTC. This encodes CASSLRLNLYEQYF.

The chain uses TRBV7-9 and TRBJ1-2; D remains ambiguous. The V end was cut by 5 bases, the J end by 5 bases, with 21 bases between. The CDR3 has 16 amino acids. Germline CDR1 reads SEHNR; CDR2 reads FQNEAQ (reference sequence). The CDR3 is CASSNRAREFPYGYTF. CDR3 in DNA: TGTGCCAGCAGCAACCGGGCCAGAGAATTTCCTTATGGCTACACCTTC.

This chain links TRBV2 with TRBJ2-3; possible D gene TRBD2, 5 bases. Germline V gene lookup returns CDR1 SNHLY and CDR2 FYNNEI. The ends were cut back, 11 bases at V and 2 bases at J, with 11 bases in the middle. The CDR3 is 12 amino acids. This CDR3 reads CAPRGNTDTQYF. The CDR3 bases are TGTGCCCCTAGAGGGAACACAGATACGCAGTATTTT.

The chain recombines TRBV5-1 with TRBJ2-5, with 7 positions matching TRBD2. Germline V gene lookup returns CDR1 SGHRS and CDR2 YFSETQ. The CDR3 spans 15 residues. V lost 5 bases and J lost 5; bases outside the gene matches: 12. CDR3 nucleotide sequence: TGCGCCAGCAGTTGGGGCGGGGGTCTTGGGGAGACCCAGTACTTC. Translated: CASSWGGGLGETQYF.

J is TRBJ2-1 and V is TRBV25-1; TRBD1 matches at 9 bases. Germline assignment: CDR1 MGHDK and CDR2 SYGVNS. The CDR3 length is 15 residues. The trim removed 6 bases at V and 5 bases at J, leaving 8 bases unmatched. DNA for the CDR3: TGTGCCAGCAGAGACCGGGACAGGGACAACAATGAGCAGTTCTTC. Encoded protein: CASRDRDRDNNEQFF.

The chain uses TRBV15 and TRBJ1-4, with unresolved D. V gave up 5 bases and J gave up 8 bases, with 27 bases separating them. CDR1 LNHNV and CDR2 YYDKDF come from the germline V gene (reference sequence). CDR3 length: 18 residues. This chain's CDR3 is CATSGRDGVRYGEEKLFF. CDR3 in DNA: TGTGCCACCAGCGGACGAGACGGGGTCCGCTATGGAGAGGAAAAACTGTTTTTT.

The chain combines TRBV5-1 with TRBJ1-2, with a possible D match to TRBD1 (5 bases). Between the trimmed V and J ends, which lost 0 bases and 4 bases, there was a span of 13 bases. The CDR3 length is 15 residues. Germline CDR1 is SGHRS and CDR2 is YFSETQ. For the CDR3, the DNA is TGCGCCAGCAGCTTGGCCGAGGGTAGGGGCTATGGCTACACCTTC. This sequence encodes CASSLAEGRGYGYTF.

This chain uses TRBV19 with TRBJ2-7; 8 bases align to TRBD1. In germline, CDR1 is LNHDA, CDR2 SQIVND (reference sequence). This CDR3 is built from 13 residues. Losses at the gene ends were 10 bases for V and 6 bases for J; bases not matched to a gene: 11. The CDR3 is CATLSRGLSEQYF. CDR3 bases: TGTGCCACCCTGTCCAGGGGGCTTTCCGAGCAGTACTTC.

This clone was seen a few times. This chain uses TRBV19 with TRBJ1-1; tentative D call: TRBD1 (6 bases). CDR1 is LNHDA, CDR2 SQIVND, per germline (reference sequence). There are 16 residues in the CDR3. V lost 1 base to trimming and J lost 3 bases, with 15 bases between them. The CDR3 loop reads CASSIGQVQSDTEAFF. CDR3 sequence (DNA): TGTGCCAGTAGTATAGGACAGGTTCAATCGGACACTGAAGCTTTCTTT.

This chain joins TRBV6-5 and TRBJ2-3; D remains ambiguous. V gave up 0 bases and J gave up 2 bases, with 6 bases separating them. Germline CDR1 and CDR2: MNHEY and SVGAGI. This CDR3 has 14 residues. In DNA, the CDR3 is TGTGCCAGCAGTTACTCGAGCCCCACAGATACGCAGTATTTT. It yields the protein CASSYSSPTDTQYF.

This clone showed up just once. The chain has TRBV18 and TRBJ2-7, with a possible D match to TRBD1 (6 bases). The CDR3 has 13 residues. CDR1 is KGHSH, CDR2 LQKENI, per germline. Trimming pared 3 bases from V and 6 bases from J, leaving 12 bases between. The CDR3 sequence: CASSPRTGSEQYF. In DNA form, the CDR3 reads TGTGCCAGCTCACCCCGCACAGGGTCCGAGCAGTACTTC.

This sequence joins TRBV27 and TRBJ1-1; 7 bases are a match to TRBD1. Germline V CDR1 and CDR2: MNHEY, SMNVEV (reference sequence). V lost 4 bases and J lost 1; bases outside the gene matches: 15. The CDR3 runs 18 residues. CDR3 in amino acids: CASSSRQGRSRQNTEAFF. In DNA form, the CDR3 reads TGTGCCAGCAGTTCCAGACAGGGAAGGTCTCGACAGAACACTGAAGCTTTCTTT.

The rearrangement uses TRBV5-4 and TRBJ2-1; a weak D match, TRBD1 (6 bases). Germline V gene sequence: CDR1 SGHNT, CDR2 YYREEE (reference sequence). This CDR3 has 16 amino acids. The V end lost 4 bases, the J end lost 8 bases, and 22 bases lay between the germline ends. CDR3 in amino acids: CASSLGAGQGIDEQFF. In DNA, the CDR3 is TGTGCCAGCAGCCTGGGGGCCGGCCAGGGAATCGATGAGCAGTTCTTC.

The genes are TRBV5-1 and TRBJ2-3; TRBD2 matches 10 bases. CDR3 length: 15 amino acids. J gave up 4 bases and V 5 bases, and 7 bases lay outside the gene matches. Germline V gene sequence: CDR1 SGHRS, CDR2 YFSETQ. DNA for the CDR3: TGCGCCAGCAGGAGAGGGACTAGCGTTGCAGATACGCAGTATTTT. Protein: CASRRGTSVADTQYF.

This chain uses TRBV5-1 with TRBJ2-1, with 11 bases aligning to TRBD2. The V segment lost 7 bases and the J segment 7 bases; nucleotides outside the gene matches: 7. Germline values: CDR1 SGHRS, CDR2 YFSETQ. This CDR3 has 14 amino acids. The CDR3 protein is CASRSGGAGNEQFF. CDR3 DNA: TGCGCCAGCCGTAGCGGGGGGGCCGGAAATGAGCAGTTCTTC.

V gene TRBV5-1 combines with J gene TRBJ2-2; TRBD1 might be the D (6 bases). V lost 0 bases and J lost 0, with 18 bases in between. Germline V gene data show CDR1 as SGHRS and CDR2 as YFSETQ. This CDR3 region has 19 residues. The CDR3 loop reads CASSLGERDIYTNTGELFF. CDR3 nucleotides: TGCGCCAGCAGCTTGGGGGAAAGGGACATATATACGAACACCGGGGAGCTGTTTTTT.